One sample yielded the 21 T cell receptor beta chains listed below, sequenced in a study of T cell repertoires in aging, cancer and after chemotherapy. Amplification of TCR beta used genomic DNA extracted from peripheral blood. Multiplex touch-down PCR with TRB-A/B primers amplified rearranged V-D-J TRB sequences. MiXCR, run by TCRdb on the multiplex PCR reads, gives a single entry per CDR3 protein. The data hold around 6,000 distinct CDR3 sequences, with around 40% observed a single time. The sequenced material came from blood. Every receptor here comes from a human donor with a blood cancer.

This chain joins TRBV18 and TRBJ1-5; D not resolved. The CDR3 extends over 14 amino acids. Germline CDR1 is KGHSH and CDR2 is LQKENI. V dropped 3 bases and J dropped 7 bases, with 13 bases sitting between them. The CDR3 sequence: CASSPEVKAQPQHF. The CDR3 coding sequence is TGTGCCAGCTCACCGGAGGTGAAGGCCCAGCCCCAGCATTTT. Using reference TRBV18 and TRBJ1-5 for the parts outside the CDR3, the full variable domain is NAGVMQNPRHLVRRRGQEARLRCSPMKGHSHVYWYRQLPEEGLKFMVYLQKENIIDESGMPKERFSAEFPKEGPSILRIQQVVRGDSAAYFCASSPEVKAQPQHFGDGTRLSIL.

V is TRBV27 and J is TRBJ1-4; no clear D gene. V dropped 6 bases and J dropped 3 bases, with 11 bases sitting between them. The germline CDR1 and CDR2 sequences are MNHEY and SMNVEV (reference sequence). CDR3 length: 14 residues. CDR3 sequence (DNA): TGTGCCAGCAGCGGTGGTAGGCCTAATGAAAAACTGTTTTTT. Translating gives CASSGGRPNEKLFF.

In this sample, this clonotype turned up a few times. The gene calls are TRBV5-1 and TRBJ2-3, with no clear D. CDR3 length: 13 residues. The V gene's germline CDR1 is SGHRS and CDR2 YFSETQ. With 0 bases removed from V and 4 bases from J, the gap between germline ends came to 6 bases. CDR3 bases: TGCGCCAGCAGCTTGGGACATTCAGATACGCAGTATTTT. It encodes CASSLGHSDTQYF.

This clonotype occurred a few times. The V call is TRBV19, the J call TRBJ2-3; no definite D call. With 6 bases removed from V and 6 bases from J, the gap between germline ends came to 7 bases. This CDR3 region has 11 residues. Germline CDR1 reads LNHDA; CDR2 reads SQIVND (reference sequence). CDR3 sequence (DNA): TGTGCCAGTAGGGGGTTTGATACGCAGTATTTT. Its translation: CASRGFDTQYF.

The chain joins TRBV19 to TRBJ2-5; TRBD2 aligns across 14 bases. The CDR3 totals 16 residues. V shed 4 bases, J shed 5 bases, and the junction held 6 bases outside the gene matches. The germline CDR1 and CDR2 sequences are LNHDA and SQIVND (reference sequence). DNA of the CDR3: TGTGCCAGTAGTACCGGACTAGCGGGAGGAGGTGAGACCCAGTACTTC. Translated, it gives CASSTGLAGGGETQYF.

Sample share makes this clonotype medium-sized. V and J are TRBV29-1 and TRBJ2-7, with a possible D match to TRBD1 (5 bases). The V gene's germline CDR1 is SQVTM and CDR2 ANQGSEA. This CDR3 has 12 amino acids. Trimming stripped 6 bases from V and 7 bases from J, with 16 bases between. CDR3 residues: CSVAPGFGEQYF. The DNA for the CDR3 is TGCAGCGTCGCACCAGGGTTTGGAGAGCAGTACTTC.

The chain carries TRBV6-5 and TRBJ2-5, with 9 bases matching TRBD2. The V gene end was trimmed by 4 bases and the J gene end by 5 bases; junction bases not matched to a gene: 5. The CDR3 spans 14 residues. Germline lookup yields CDR1 MNHEY and CDR2 SVGAGI. CDR3 sequence (DNA): TGTGCCAGCAGTTTCGGGACTAGCTGGGAGACCCAGTACTTC. Amino acids: CASSFGTSWETQYF.

This clonotype appeared a few times. This sequence joins TRBV15 and TRBJ2-3; 8 bases are a match to TRBD1. V shed 5 bases and J 2 bases; nucleotides not matched to a gene: 15. This CDR3 is 18 amino acids long. The germline gives CDR1 LNHNV, CDR2 YYDKDF (reference sequence). DNA of the CDR3: TGTGCCACCAGCGGATATGCCAGGGGGCGGGAACACACAGATACGCAGTATTTT. It specifies CATSGYARGREHTDTQYF.

The genes are TRBV12-3 or TRBV12-4 and TRBJ1-1; D is undetermined. With 4 bases removed from V and 6 bases from J, the gap between germline ends came to 6 bases. The CDR3 is 11 amino acids. The CDR3 DNA sequence: TGTGCCAGCAGTTACGCAGCTGAAGCTTTCTTT. The encoded protein is CASSYAAEAFF.

This clonotype was seen more than once but under ten times. The chain recombines TRBV6-4 with TRBJ1-6; perhaps TRBD1 as D (5 bases). CDR3 length: 15 amino acids. The V gene's germline CDR1 is MRHNA and CDR2 SNTAGT. V was shortened by 2 bases and J by 7 bases, with 12 bases between the two germline ends. CDR3 protein: CASSDSQGGNSPLHF. CDR3 in DNA: TGTGCCAGCAGTGACAGCCAGGGAGGAAATTCACCCCTCCACTTT.

The chain uses TRBV6-6 and TRBJ2-1, with 11 bases that match TRBD2. From germline, CDR1 is MNHNY and CDR2 SVGAGI (reference sequence). The CDR3 covers 17 residues. V gave up 2 bases and J gave up 6 bases; unmatched junction bases: 9. As DNA, the CDR3 is TGTGCCAGCAGTTACATAACTAGCGGGAGTTTTTCCAATGAGCAGTTCTTC. This sequence encodes CASSYITSGSFSNEQFF.

The sample holds a few counts of this clonotype. This sequence joins TRBV6-5 and TRBJ2-7; TRBD1 matches at 9 bases. CDR1 and CDR2 (germline): MNHEY, SVGAGI. J was trimmed by 1 base and V by 7 bases; bases with no gene match: 8. The CDR3 runs to 15 residues. This CDR3 is CASTLRTGVSYEQYF. DNA for the CDR3: TGTGCCAGCACCCTCAGGACAGGGGTTTCCTACGAGCAGTACTTC.

The rearrangement links TRBV19 to TRBJ1-1; no clear D. Trimming shortened V by 11 bases and J by 8 bases, and 15 bases separated the two germline ends. CDR3 length equals 11 residues. CDR1 and CDR2 from the germline V gene are LNHDA and SQIVND (reference sequence). CDR3 loop: CAASLFLEAFF. The CDR3 bases are TGTGCCGCCTCCTTGTTCCTGGAAGCTTTCTTT.

The chain is built from TRBV29-1 and TRBJ1-2, with 10 bases matching TRBD1. The CDR3 covers 13 residues. Looked up from germline, CDR1 is SQVTM and CDR2 is ANQGSEA. The trim removed 5 bases at V and 2 bases at J, leaving 2 bases unmatched. Here the CDR3 DNA reads TGCAGCGTTCTGGGACAGGGGAACTATGGCTACACCTTC. Translating gives CSVLGQGNYGYTF.

Within the sample, this clonotype is medium-sized. The V gene is TRBV19, the J gene TRBJ2-7, with D possibly TRBD1 on 5 matching bases. The germline V gene has CDR1 LNHDA and CDR2 SQIVND (reference sequence). V lost 4 bases and J 6 bases, leaving 10 bases between the germline ends. The CDR3 has 12 residues. CDR3 nucleotides: TGTGCCAGTAGTACGCAGGGCGGCGAGCAGTACTTC. Translating it yields CASSTQGGEQYF.

This clonotype has just a few counts. J is TRBJ2-1 and V is TRBV12-3 or TRBV12-4, with 7 bases fitting TRBD1. This CDR3 region has 12 residues. With 10 bases clipped from V and 4 bases from J, the junction kept 4 bases outside the gene matches. The CDR3 DNA reads TGTGCCACTAACAGGGGTTACAATGAGCAGTTCTTC. It specifies CATNRGYNEQFF.

This clonotype showed up just once. The chain employs TRBV27 and TRBJ2-7; 8 nucleotides align to TRBD1. The CDR3 loop spans 15 amino acids. In germline, CDR1 is MNHEY, CDR2 SMNVEV (reference sequence). The trim removed 9 bases at V and 0 bases at J, leaving 10 bases unmatched. The chain's CDR3 is CARGSRQGSSYEQYF. The CDR3 region has the DNA TGTGCCAGGGGTTCAAGACAGGGGTCCTCCTACGAGCAGTACTTC.

This clonotype was recorded only once. V is TRBV19 and J is TRBJ1-5, with D unclear. The V end was cut by 5 bases, the J end by 3 bases, with 14 bases between. Germline V gene data show CDR1 as LNHDA and CDR2 as SQIVND (reference sequence). The CDR3 runs 15 residues. This CDR3 is CASSPTRLTNQPQHF. Written as DNA, the CDR3 is TGTGCCAGTAGTCCAACCCGACTTACCAATCAGCCCCAGCATTTT.

This chain links TRBV6-5 with TRBJ2-7, with TRBD2 matching 9 bases. The CDR3 is 17 residues long. The V and J ends lost 5 bases and 0 bases, in that order; junction bases with no gene match: 11. CDR1 is MNHEY and CDR2 is SVGAGI in the germline V gene. CDR3 protein: CASSRSPSGTSSYEQYF. The CDR3 DNA follows: TGTGCCAGCAGTCGGTCCCCTAGCGGGACCTCCTCCTACGAGCAGTACTTC.

This clonotype has more than one count but fewer than ten. J is TRBJ2-1 and V is TRBV15, with D perhaps TRBD1 or TRBD2 (6 bases each). The V gene lost 1 base and the J gene lost 5 bases, with 12 bases spanning the gap. This CDR3 has 15 amino acids. CDR1 and CDR2 from the germline V gene are LNHNV and YYDKDF (reference sequence). The CDR3 loop reads CATSRGQGGNNEQFF. CDR3 bases: TGTGCCACCAGCAGAGGGCAAGGGGGGAACAATGAGCAGTTCTTC.

This clonotype appeared a few times. The V gene is TRBV27, the J gene TRBJ2-1, with D unresolved. V was cut by 8 bases and J by 3 bases, with 14 bases left in between. Germline V gene lookup returns CDR1 MNHEY and CDR2 SMNVEV (reference sequence). CDR3 length: 14 residues. CDR3: CASSQQKFYNEQFF. For the CDR3, the DNA is TGTGCCAGCTCACAGCAAAAATTCTACAATGAGCAGTTCTTC.